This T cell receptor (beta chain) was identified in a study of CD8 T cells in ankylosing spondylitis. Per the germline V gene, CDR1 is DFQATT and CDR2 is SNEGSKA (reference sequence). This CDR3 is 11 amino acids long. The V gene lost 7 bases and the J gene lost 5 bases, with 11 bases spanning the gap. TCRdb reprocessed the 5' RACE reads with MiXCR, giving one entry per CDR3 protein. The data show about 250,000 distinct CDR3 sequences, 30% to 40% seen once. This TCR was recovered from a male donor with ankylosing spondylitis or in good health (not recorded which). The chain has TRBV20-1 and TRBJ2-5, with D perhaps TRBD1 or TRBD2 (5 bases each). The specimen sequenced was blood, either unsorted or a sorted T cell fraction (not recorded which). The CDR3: CSGKGTETQYF. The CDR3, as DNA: TGCAGTGGAAAGGGGACGGAGACCCAGTACTTC.